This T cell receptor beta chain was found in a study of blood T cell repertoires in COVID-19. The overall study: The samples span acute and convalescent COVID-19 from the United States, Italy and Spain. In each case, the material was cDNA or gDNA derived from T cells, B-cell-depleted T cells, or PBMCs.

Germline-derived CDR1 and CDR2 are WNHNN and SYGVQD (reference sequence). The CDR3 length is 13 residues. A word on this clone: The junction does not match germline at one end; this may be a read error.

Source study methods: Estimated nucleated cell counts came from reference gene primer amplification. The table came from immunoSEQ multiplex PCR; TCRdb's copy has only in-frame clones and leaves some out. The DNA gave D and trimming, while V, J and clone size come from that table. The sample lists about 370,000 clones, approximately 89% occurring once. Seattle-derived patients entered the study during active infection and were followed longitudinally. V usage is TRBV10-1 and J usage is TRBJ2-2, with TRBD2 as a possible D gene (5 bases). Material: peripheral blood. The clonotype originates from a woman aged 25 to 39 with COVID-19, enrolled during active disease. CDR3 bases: TGCGCCAGCAGTGAGTTCAACACCGGGGAACTGTTTTTT. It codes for CASSEFNTGELFF.